The clone carrying this T cell receptor beta chain was seen just once. This entry comes from a study of blood T cell repertoires in COVID-19. Per the study methods: The assay estimated nucleated cells by amplifying reference gene primers. This table comes from immunoSEQ multiplex PCR, and its TCRdb copy is limited to in-frame clones, with some not included. V and J calls and clone size are given by that table; D and trimming were obtained from the DNA. The data contain roughly 260,000 clones, 90% of them singletons. Germline V gene sequence: CDR1 PRHDT, CDR2 FYEKMQ (reference sequence). The CDR3 is 16 residues long. Trimming pared 1 base from V and 0 bases from J, leaving 10 bases between.

The clonotype originates from a woman in her forties with acute or convalescent COVID-19. Sample: peripheral blood. The chain employs TRBV13 and TRBJ1-3; perhaps TRBD1 as D (5 bases). CDR3 region: CASSLDEDSSGNTIYF. The CDR3 DNA reads as TGTGCCAGCAGCTTAGATGAAGACAGCTCTGGAAACACCATATATTTT.